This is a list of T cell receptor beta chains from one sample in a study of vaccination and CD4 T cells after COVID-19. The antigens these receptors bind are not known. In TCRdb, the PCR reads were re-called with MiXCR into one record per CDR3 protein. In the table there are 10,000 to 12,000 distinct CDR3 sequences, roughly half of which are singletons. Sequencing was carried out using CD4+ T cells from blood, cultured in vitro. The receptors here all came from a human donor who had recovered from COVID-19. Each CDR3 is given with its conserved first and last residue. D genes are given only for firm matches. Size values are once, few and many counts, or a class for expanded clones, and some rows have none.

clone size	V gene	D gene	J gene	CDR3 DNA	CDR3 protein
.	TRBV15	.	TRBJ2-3	TGTGCCACCAGCAGCGACGGTAGCACAGATACGCAGTATTTT	CATSSDGSTDTQYF
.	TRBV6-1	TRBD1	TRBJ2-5	TGTGCCAGCAGTGAGGTGACAGGGGGGACCCAGTACTTC	CASSEVTGGTQYF
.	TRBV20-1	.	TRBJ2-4	TGCAGTGCCCGTCAGGGAGCCAAAAACATTCAGTACTTC	CSARQGAKNIQYF
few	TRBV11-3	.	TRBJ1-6	TGTGCCAGCAGCTTAGATCCTTCCTCACCCCTCCACTTT	CASSLDPSSPLHF
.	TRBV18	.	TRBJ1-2	TGTGCCAGCTCACCACGGCAGGGGTATGGCTACACCTTC	CASSPRQGYGYTF
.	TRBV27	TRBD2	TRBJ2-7	TGTGCCAGCAGTCCCGCGGGAAATCTAGCGGGAGGCACCAAAGGGCGGTACTTC	CASSPAGNLAGGTKGRYF
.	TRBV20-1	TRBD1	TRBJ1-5	TGCAGTGCTAGTGTCAGGGGGCGACGGAGCAATCAGCCCCAGCATTTT	CSASVRGRRSNQPQHF
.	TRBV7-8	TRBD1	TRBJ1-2	TGTGCCAGCAGCTTATATACAGGGGGCGATAACTATGGCTACACCTTC	CASSLYTGGDNYGYTF
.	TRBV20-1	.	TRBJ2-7	TGCAGTGCCGCCGTCGACAATGTCTACGAGCAGTACTTC	CSAAVDNVYEQYF
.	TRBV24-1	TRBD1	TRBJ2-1	TGTGCCACCAGTGATTCATCGGGACAGAGCTTCTACAATGAGCAGTTCTTC	CATSDSSGQSFYNEQFF
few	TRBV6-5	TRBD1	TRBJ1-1	TGTGCCAGCAGTTATTCGGGACAGCTGAACACTGAAGCTTTCTTT	CASSYSGQLNTEAFF
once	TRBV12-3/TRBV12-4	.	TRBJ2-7	TGTGCCAGCAGTCGTCCCCCTACGGCGAATTTCGTCTCCTACGAGCAGTACTTC	CASSRPPTANFVSYEQYF
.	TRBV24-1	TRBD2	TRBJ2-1	TGTGCCACCAGTGACACTAGCGGGAGGATCTACAATGAGCAGTTCTTC	CATSDTSGRIYNEQFF
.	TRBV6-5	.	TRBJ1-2	TGTGCCAGCAGTTACGGGGAGGCAAGCTATGGCTACACCTTC	CASSYGEASYGYTF
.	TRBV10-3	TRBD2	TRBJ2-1	TGTGCCATCAGTGATCTGACTAGCGGGAGAGTCGGGCAGTTCTTC	CAISDLTSGRVGQFF
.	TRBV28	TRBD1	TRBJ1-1	TGTGCCAGCAGTGCCCCTAGGCAGGGGGCCTTTGAAGCTTTCTTT	CASSAPRQGAFEAFF
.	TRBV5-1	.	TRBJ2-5	TGCGCCAGCAGTCTCCGCTCCTTCCGAGAGACCCAGTACTTC	CASSLRSFRETQYF
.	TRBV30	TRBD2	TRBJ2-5	TGTGCCTGTCCGGGACTAAGTGGTCAGACCCAGTACTTC	CACPGLSGQTQYF
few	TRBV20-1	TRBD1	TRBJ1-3	TGCAGTGCTAGAGAGGCCCTGGACAGGGGGCCTGGAAACACCATATATTTT	CSAREALDRGPGNTIYF
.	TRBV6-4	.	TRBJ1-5	TGTGCCAGCAAAAATCTAGTCCCCTCCCACCCAATTGTTAGGGAGAAGAGCAATCAGCCCCAGCATTTT	CASKNLVPSHPIVREKSNQPQHF
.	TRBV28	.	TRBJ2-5	TGTGCCAGCAGCAGCACGGTACAGGTAGAGACCCAGTACTTC	CASSSTVQVETQYF
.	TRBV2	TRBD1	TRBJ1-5	TGTGCCAGCAACCCCGGGGGCGACAGGGATCAGCCCCAGCATTTT	CASNPGGDRDQPQHF
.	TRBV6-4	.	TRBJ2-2	TGTGCCAGCAGTGAGCGGGACACCGGGGAGCTGTTTTTT	CASSERDTGELFF
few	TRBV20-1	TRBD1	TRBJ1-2	TGCAGTACAGGGGGGAATAACTATGGCTACACCTTC	CSTGGNNYGYTF
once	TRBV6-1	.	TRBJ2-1	TGTGCCAGCAGCGTGTTTCCAGGCTCCTACAATGAGCAGTTCTTC	CASSVFPGSYNEQFF
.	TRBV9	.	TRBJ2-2	TGTGCCAGCAGCAGAGACGGGTGGAGCGGGGAGCTGTTTTTT	CASSRDGWSGELFF
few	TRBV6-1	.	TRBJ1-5	TGTGCCAGCAGTGACGATCCGTATCGGATCAATCAGCCCCAGCATTTT	CASSDDPYRINQPQHF
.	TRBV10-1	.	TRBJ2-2	TGCGCCAGCAGTGACGCCGGACGGACCGGGGAGCTGTTTTTT	CASSDAGRTGELFF
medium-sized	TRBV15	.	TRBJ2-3	TGTGCCACCAGCAGAGATCGGATGCAGGGGAGTGGAGATACGCAGTATTTT	CATSRDRMQGSGDTQYF
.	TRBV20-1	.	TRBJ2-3	TGCAGTGCTAGCCTTGACGGGACATCTAGCACAGATACGCAGTATTTT	CSASLDGTSSTDTQYF
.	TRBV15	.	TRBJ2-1	TGTGCCACCAGCAGAGACCAAGGCTTGCTCAATGAGCAGTTCTTC	CATSRDQGLLNEQFF
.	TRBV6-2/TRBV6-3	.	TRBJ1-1	TGTGCCAGCAAAATCCTAGGGACTTATGGAACTGAAGCTTTCTTT	CASKILGTYGTEAFF
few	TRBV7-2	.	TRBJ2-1	TGTGCCAGCAGCTTAAAACCCAGACTCGGGCAGTTCTTC	CASSLKPRLGQFF
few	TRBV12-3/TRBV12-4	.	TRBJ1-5	TGTGCCAGCAGTTTTCAGGCAGGGAATCAGCCCCAGCATTTT	CASSFQAGNQPQHF
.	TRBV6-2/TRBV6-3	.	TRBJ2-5	TGTGCCAGCAGTCGGGGGCCTGAGACCCAGTACTTC	CASSRGPETQYF
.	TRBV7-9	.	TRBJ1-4	TGTGCCAGCAGCCTCACGGAGTCATCGAATGAAAAACTGTTTTTT	CASSLTESSNEKLFF
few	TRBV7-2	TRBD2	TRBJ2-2	TGTGCCAGCAGCCCGGGACTAGCGGTCGGGGAGCTGTTTTTT	CASSPGLAVGELFF
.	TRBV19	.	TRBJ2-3	TGTGCCAGTAGTCACACAGATACGCAGTATTTT	CASSHTDTQYF
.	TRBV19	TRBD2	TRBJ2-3	TGTGCCAGTGGGACTAGCGGTAGCACAGATACGCAGTATTTT	CASGTSGSTDTQYF
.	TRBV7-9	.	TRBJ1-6	TGTGCCAGCAGCGGTCTAGGCGGTAGCTCCTATAATTCACCCCTCCACTTT	CASSGLGGSSYNSPLHF
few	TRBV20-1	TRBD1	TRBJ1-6	TGCAGTGCCATGGACAGGGGGCAATCACCCCTCCACTTT	CSAMDRGQSPLHF
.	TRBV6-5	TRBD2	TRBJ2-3	TGTGCCAGCAGTTACTCGGGACTAGCACGGAGTAACGCAGATACGCAGTATTTT	CASSYSGLARSNADTQYF
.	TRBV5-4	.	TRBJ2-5	TGTGCCAGCAGCTGGGACCAAGAGACCCAGTACTTC	CASSWDQETQYF
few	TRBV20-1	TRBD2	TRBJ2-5	TGCAGTGCTAGAACACGCACGACTAGCGAAGAGACCCAGTACTTC	CSARTRTTSEETQYF
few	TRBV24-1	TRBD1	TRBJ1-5	TGTGCCACCAGTGACCCCACAGGGGGAAGACAGCCCCAGCATTTT	CATSDPTGGRQPQHF
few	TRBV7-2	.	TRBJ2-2	TGTGCCAGCAGCTTAATCGTGACAACGAACACCGGGGAGCTGTTTTTT	CASSLIVTTNTGELFF
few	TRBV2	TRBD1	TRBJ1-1	TGTGCCAGCAGACAGGGGGGTTACACTGAAGCTTTCTTT	CASRQGGYTEAFF
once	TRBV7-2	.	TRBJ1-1	TGTGCCAGCAGCTTATTCGCATACATGAACACTGAAGCTTTCTTT	CASSLFAYMNTEAFF
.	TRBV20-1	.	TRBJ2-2	TGCAGTGCTAAAACAGCGACTCTGAACACCGGGGAGCTGTTTTTT	CSAKTATLNTGELFF
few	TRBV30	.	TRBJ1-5	TGTGCCTGGAGAGGAGAAAGTAGCAATCAGCCCCAGCATTTT	CAWRGESSNQPQHF
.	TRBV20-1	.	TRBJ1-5	TGCAGTGCTAGTGAGATGGTAACCCAACCGGGGCAGCCCCAGCATTTT	CSASEMVTQPGQPQHF
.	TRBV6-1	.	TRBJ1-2	TGTGCCAGCAGATCCCGGTCATCACTCTATGGCTACACCTTC	CASRSRSSLYGYTF
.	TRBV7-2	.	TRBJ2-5	TGTGCCAGCACCAAACAAAGACAAGAGACCCAGTACTTC	CASTKQRQETQYF